The 22 T cell receptor beta chains below come from one sample, sequenced in a study of CD8+ T cells in alopecia areata. It was cDNA, reverse transcribed from extracted RNA, that served as the sequencing template. Measured with immunoSEQ multiplex PCR; TCRdb has only the in-frame clones, and not every one. In the table there are about 23,000 clones, approximately 52% of which are singletons. The source material was NKG2D-high CD8+ T cells sorted from blood. These receptors came from a human donor with alopecia areata.

The DNA for the CDR3 is TGCGCCAGCAGCTTCAGCCTACCCCCTGAGCAGTTCTTC. As protein: CASSFSLPPEQFF. The chain combines TRBV5-1 with TRBJ2-1, with D unclear. V lost 2 bases to trimming and J lost 9 bases, with 12 bases between them. The V gene's germline CDR1 is SGHRS and CDR2 YFSETQ. The CDR3 consists of 13 residues.

This chain links TRBV29-1 with TRBJ1-1; TRBD1 matches 9 bases. In germline, CDR1 is SQVTM, CDR2 ANQGSEA. The CDR3 length is 17 residues. Germline trimming cut 1 base from V and 0 bases from J; bases unmatched to any gene: 9. Here the CDR3 DNA reads TGCAGCGTTGAAGGGGACAGGGAGAAATACTTGAACACTGAAGCTTTCTTT. This sequence encodes CSVEGDREKYLNTEAFF. The full variable domain, with the rest looked up from reference TRBV29-1 and TRBJ1-1, is SAVISQKPSRDICQRGTSLTIQCQVDSQVTMMFWYRQQPGQSLTLIATANQGSEATYESGFVIDKFPISRPNLTFSTLTVSNMSPEDSSIYLCSVEGDREKYLNTEAFFGQGTRLTVV.

In DNA form, the CDR3 reads TGCGCCAGCAGCCGAAGTAGACGACAGGGCTACGTGAACACTGAAGCTTTCTTT. This gives the protein CASSRSRRQGYVNTEAFF. The V and J genes are TRBV5-1 and TRBJ1-1; 7 nucleotides agree with TRBD1. The length of the CDR3 is 18 residues. Germline loops: CDR1 SGHRS, CDR2 YFSETQ. V dropped 4 bases and J dropped 0; count of bases not matched to a gene: 15.

This clone has just one count. The rearrangement joins TRBV4-1 to TRBJ2-7; TRBD2 agrees at 8 bases. CDR3 size: 20 residues. Germline V CDR1 and CDR2: MGHRA, YSYEKL. J was trimmed by 3 bases and V by 0 bases; bases with no gene match: 19. Here the CDR3 DNA reads TGCGCCAGCAGCCAAGATCTTTTTCCTTTTAGCGGGACGGTCCTCTACGAGCAGTACTTC. Translation gives CASSQDLFPFSGTVLYEQYF.

This clone was found once. The gene calls are TRBV27 and TRBJ1-2; 7 bases map to TRBD1. The trim removed 0 bases at V and 5 bases at J, leaving 6 bases unmatched. This CDR3 region has 15 residues. The germline V gene has CDR1 MNHEY and CDR2 SMNVEV (reference sequence). For the CDR3, the DNA is TGTGCCAGCAGTTTATCCTCAGGGGGAAGATATGGCTACACCTTC. It yields the protein CASSLSSGGRYGYTF.

The gene calls are TRBV4-1 and TRBJ2-7; 10 positions agree with TRBD2. With V trimmed by 6 bases and J by 4 bases, 9 bases remained unmatched. The CDR3 extends over 15 amino acids. Per germline, CDR1 MGHRA and CDR2 YSYEKL. The CDR3 is CASSYTSGERYEQYF. Here the CDR3 DNA reads TGCGCCAGCAGTTACACTAGCGGGGAAAGATACGAGCAGTACTTC.

Only a few counts were recorded for this clone. This chain joins TRBV27 and TRBJ2-3, with D perhaps matching TRBD1 or TRBD2 (5 bases each). This CDR3 has 13 amino acids. V gave up 4 bases and J gave up 2 bases, with 7 bases separating them. From germline, CDR1 is MNHEY and CDR2 SMNVEV (reference sequence). The CDR3 nucleotides are TGTGCCAGCAGTTGGGACGCCACAGATACGCAGTATTTT. Translation: CASSWDATDTQYF.

CDR3 in amino acids: CASSLDSYNEQFF. In nucleotides, the CDR3 is TGCGCCAGCAGCTTGGACAGCTACAATGAGCAGTTCTTC. The chain links TRBV5-1 to TRBJ2-1; D not resolved. The V end was cut by 0 bases, the J end by 3 bases, with 4 bases between. CDR1 and CDR2 (germline): SGHRS, YFSETQ. This CDR3 comprises 13 residues.

This clone has just a few counts. The chain has TRBV7-8 and TRBJ2-2; weak D call: TRBD2 (6 bases). CDR3 length: 17 amino acids. Trimming removed 2 bases at V and 2 bases at J, with 15 bases between. Germline CDR1 reads SGHVS; CDR2 reads FQNEAQ. The DNA of the CDR3 is TGTGCCAGCAGCTTATTAGGAGGGGAGTTCAACACCGGGGAGCTGTTTTTT. Amino acids: CASSLLGGEFNTGELFF.

This chain links TRBV28 with TRBJ1-1; 7 bases are shared with TRBD1. The CDR3 has 15 residues. Germline CDR1 and CDR2: MDHEN and SYDVKM. J lost 0 bases, V lost 7 bases, and 8 bases had no gene match. The CDR3 loop is CASKRHRGMNTEAFF. In nucleotides, the CDR3 is TGTGCCAGCAAAAGACACAGGGGCATGAACACTGAAGCTTTCTTT.

V gene TRBV29-1 combines with J gene TRBJ1-1, with 8 bases fitting TRBD1. This CDR3 has 16 residues. With 5 bases clipped from V and 1 base from J, the junction kept 12 bases outside the gene matches. Per germline, CDR1 SQVTM and CDR2 ANQGSEA. This CDR3 reads CSVPRDRRPQNTEAFF. In DNA form, the CDR3 reads TGCAGCGTTCCCCGGGACAGGCGACCGCAGAACACTGAAGCTTTCTTT.

This chain uses TRBV13 with TRBJ2-3, with a tentative D call TRBD2 (6 bases). The CDR3 runs to 14 residues. V was shortened by 3 bases and J by 3 bases, with 10 bases between the two germline ends. The germline V gene encodes CDR1 PRHDT and CDR2 FYEKMQ (reference sequence). The CDR3 DNA follows: TGTGCCAGCAGCTTCGGGAGACCGACAGATACGCAGTATTTT. Protein sequence: CASSFGRPTDTQYF.

This chain uses TRBV27 with TRBJ2-6; D not certain. V was trimmed by 5 bases and J by 0 bases, leaving 11 bases between them. CDR3 size: 16 residues. Germline V gene data show CDR1 as MNHEY and CDR2 as SMNVEV (reference sequence). The CDR3: CASSPPVLSGANVLTF. The CDR3 DNA sequence: TGTGCCAGCAGTCCCCCCGTCCTCTCTGGGGCCAACGTCCTGACTTTC.

The V gene is TRBV4-1, the J gene TRBJ2-5; D perhaps matches TRBD1 (5 bases). The J call may be incorrect, as the DNA end agrees better with TRBJ2-7. The germline CDR1 and CDR2 sequences are MGHRA and YSYEKL. This CDR3 spans 14 amino acids. The CDR3 sequence: CASSLGQGFFEQYF. CDR3 bases: TGCGCCAGCAGCCTGGGCCAGGGATTCTTCGAGCAGTACTTC.

The V gene is TRBV13, the J gene TRBJ1-1, with 7 bases identical to TRBD1. J lost 5 bases, V lost 6 bases, and 6 bases had no gene match. There are 13 residues in the CDR3. Germline V gene sequence: CDR1 PRHDT, CDR2 FYEKMQ (reference sequence). This chain's CDR3 is CASRGQKITEAFF. CDR3 in DNA: TGTGCCAGCAGGGGACAGAAAATTACTGAAGCTTTCTTT. Together with reference TRBV13 and TRBJ1-1, the CDR3 gives the full variable domain: AAGVIQSPRHLIKEKRETATLKCYPIPRHDTVYWYQQGPGQDPQFLISFYEKMQSDKGSIPDRFSAQQFSDYHSELNMSSLELGDSALYFCASRGQKITEAFFGQGTRLTVV.

This clone came up many times. The gene calls are TRBV28 and TRBJ2-4, with D hard to call. CDR1 and CDR2 from the germline V gene are MDHEN and SYDVKM. This CDR3 is 16 amino acids long. V was shortened by 5 bases and J by 0 bases, with 14 bases between the two germline ends. DNA for the CDR3: TGTGCCAGCAGTCGATATCGGACGGGAGCCAAAAACATTCAGTACTTC. This encodes CASSRYRTGAKNIQYF.

The chain is built from TRBV27 and TRBJ2-7; D not certain. V dropped 3 bases and J dropped 5 bases, with 11 bases sitting between them. In germline, CDR1 is MNHEY, CDR2 SMNVEV (reference sequence). This CDR3 has 13 residues. The DNA of the CDR3 is TGTGCCAGCAGTTTCTATGGGGTGGACGAGCAGTACTTC. It translates to CASSFYGVDEQYF.

The chain joins TRBV13 to TRBJ2-3; TRBD1 might be the D (6 bases). There are 16 residues in the CDR3. V lost 5 bases and J 0 bases, leaving 15 bases between the germline ends. Germline V lookup: CDR1 PRHDT, CDR2 FYEKMQ (reference sequence). The chain's CDR3 is CASSLRRDTSTDTQYF. DNA of the CDR3: TGTGCCAGCAGCCTGAGACGGGACACTAGCACAGATACGCAGTATTTT.

The V gene is TRBV10-3, the J gene TRBJ2-3, with D possibly being TRBD2 (6 bases). The V gene lost 4 bases and the J gene lost 5 bases, with 10 bases spanning the gap. The germline gives CDR1 ENHRY, CDR2 SYGVKD. The CDR3 totals 13 residues. CDR3 nucleotide sequence: TGTGCCATCAGTGTCGGCGGGGAAGATACGCAGTATTTT. This gives the protein CAISVGGEDTQYF.

The chain is built from TRBV29-1 and TRBJ2-5, with TRBD2 identical over 7 bases. There are 14 residues in the CDR3. The V and J ends lost 7 bases and 1 base, in that order; junction bases with no gene match: 9. Germline V lookup: CDR1 SQVTM, CDR2 ANQGSEA. The CDR3 loop reads CSASAGRVQETQYF. The CDR3 region has the DNA TGCAGCGCCTCAGCGGGGCGCGTCCAAGAGACCCAGTACTTC.

This rearrangement joins TRBV13 to TRBJ2-7; tentative D call: TRBD1 (5 bases). With 1 base removed from V and 5 bases from J, the gap between germline ends came to 12 bases. The CDR3 runs to 14 residues. The germline gives CDR1 PRHDT, CDR2 FYEKMQ (reference sequence). CDR3 sequence reads: CASSLEGARDEQYF. The CDR3 DNA reads as TGTGCCAGCAGCTTAGAAGGGGCCCGGGACGAGCAGTACTTC.

The gene calls are TRBV7-9 and TRBJ2-7; 7 bases align to TRBD1. V lost 2 bases, J lost 7 bases, and 5 bases stayed unmatched. Looked up from germline, CDR1 is SEHNR and CDR2 is FQNEAQ (reference sequence). The CDR3 contains 13 residues. The CDR3 nucleotides are TGTGCCAGCAGCTTAACGACAGGGCGTGAGCAGTACTTC. Its protein product is CASSLTTGREQYF.